A selection of T cell receptor beta chains follows, all from one sample in a study of Graves' ophthalmopathy and Graves' hyperthyroidism. TCRdb re-called the multiplex PCR reads through MiXCR, storing one row per CDR3 protein. The repertoire holds roughly 50,000 distinct CDR3 sequences, with about 50% as singletons. The source material was peripheral blood. Receptor source: an adult man with Graves' ophthalmopathy. Each CDR3 is given with its conserved first and last residue. D genes are given only for firm matches. For some rows the clone size is stated as once, few or many, or as a class when expanded; others skip it.

TRBV6-2/TRBV6-3	many	TRBD1	TRBJ1-1	TGTGCCAGCAGTTTCCGGACAGGTCAATTGATGAACACTGAAGCTTTCTTT	CASSFRTGQLMNTEAFF
TRBV19	.	.	TRBJ1-4	TGTGCCAGTAGTGAAAAACTGTTTTTT	CASSEKLFF
TRBV10-3	many	TRBD2	TRBJ2-3	TGTGCCACGGGGGGAGCTTTGAGCACAGATACGCAGTATTTT	CATGGALSTDTQYF
TRBV7-6	.	.	TRBJ2-2	TGTGCCAGCAGCTTAGGCCGACAGAACACCGGGGAGCTGTTTTTT	CASSLGRQNTGELFF
TRBV6-6	.	TRBD2	TRBJ2-1	TGTGCCAGCAGTCTCATGGGAGCGGGAGTTCGGAATGAGCAGTTCTTC	CASSLMGAGVRNEQFF
TRBV20-1	once	TRBD1	TRBJ1-1	TGCAGTGCCTTTGACAGGGGATCCACTGAAGCTTTCTTT	CSAFDRGSTEAFF
TRBV10-3	few	TRBD1	TRBJ1-2	TGTGCCATCAGTGAGTCACAGAGGGGGCTCTATGGCTACACCTTC	CAISESQRGLYGYTF
TRBV19	.	.	TRBJ2-2	TGTGCCAGTAGTGACGAGGGGGACACCGGGGAGCTGTTTTTT	CASSDEGDTGELFF
TRBV7-3	.	TRBD1	TRBJ1-1	TGTGCCAGCAGTCCCGCCACAGGGGCCGAAGCAGGGGTGGGTGAAGCTTTCTTT	CASSPATGAEAGVGEAFF
TRBV19	.	TRBD2	TRBJ2-2	TGTGCCAGTAGTATTGAGGGAGGGCTCGGGAACACCGGGGAGCTGTTTTTT	CASSIEGGLGNTGELFF
TRBV19	medium-sized	.	TRBJ1-6	TGTGCCAGTAGTAACAGCTGGAATTCACCCCTCCACTTT	CASSNSWNSPLHF
TRBV6-5	many	TRBD2	TRBJ2-3	TGTGCCAGCAGTTACGGACTAGCGGGAGGGCCGGGAGATACGCAGTATTTT	CASSYGLAGGPGDTQYF
TRBV19	.	.	TRBJ2-4	TGTGCCAGTCCAACAGTTGTTCTAGCCAAAAACATTCAGTACTTC	CASPTVVLAKNIQYF
TRBV20-1	.	.	TRBJ2-5	TGCAGTGCTCCCCTGGGCAGTAAAGAGACCCAGTACTTC	CSAPLGSKETQYF
TRBV27	.	.	TRBJ2-3	TGTGCCAGCGGTCTGTCTCAGTGGAGTAGCACAGATACGCAGTATTTT	CASGLSQWSSTDTQYF
TRBV3-1	few	.	TRBJ1-1	TGTGCCAGCAGCCCGTATGAAACACCGAACACTGAAGCTTTCTTT	CASSPYETPNTEAFF
TRBV6-5	many	TRBD2	TRBJ2-1	TGTGCCAGCAGTTACCTGGGCGGGAGGGAGCAGTTCTTC	CASSYLGGREQFF
TRBV19	.	TRBD1	TRBJ2-7	TGTGCCAGTAGTACCTCCGGGACAGGGGTTCGGGAGCAGTACTTC	CASSTSGTGVREQYF
TRBV4-2	.	.	TRBJ2-1	TGTGCCAGCAGCCAAGATCGGGCGGGCCACAATGAGCAGTTCTTC	CASSQDRAGHNEQFF
TRBV3-1	.	TRBD2	TRBJ2-7	TGTGCCAGCAGCCCCCAAGCGGGAACTTACGAGCAGTACTTC	CASSPQAGTYEQYF
TRBV15	.	.	TRBJ2-6	TGTGCCACCAGCAGAGCGAGTTCTAGTTCTGGGGCCAACGTCCTGACTTTC	CATSRASSSSGANVLTF
TRBV29-1	once	.	TRBJ1-5	TGCAGCGTTGGTTATAGCAATCAGCCCCAGCATTTT	CSVGYSNQPQHF
TRBV6-5	.	TRBD1	TRBJ1-1	TGTGCCAGCAGTTACTCCAGGGGGACGAACACTGAAGCTTTCTTT	CASSYSRGTNTEAFF
TRBV2	.	.	TRBJ1-1	TGTGCCAGCAGTGAAGAGGGGAACACTGAAGCTTTCTTT	CASSEEGNTEAFF
TRBV7-9	many	TRBD2	TRBJ2-1	TGTGCCAGCAGCCTAGCGGGAGTTTACAATGAGCAGTTCTTC	CASSLAGVYNEQFF
TRBV5-1	many	.	TRBJ2-3	TGCGCCAGCAGGTACAGGACAGTAATGACGACAGATACGCAGTATTTT	CASRYRTVMTTDTQYF
TRBV2	.	.	TRBJ1-5	TGTGCCAGCGGGCAGCCCAATCAGCCCCAGCATTTT	CASGQPNQPQHF
TRBV12-3/TRBV12-4	many	TRBD1	TRBJ1-1	TGTGCCAGCAAAAAGGGGGCGGACACTGAAGCTTTCTTT	CASKKGADTEAFF